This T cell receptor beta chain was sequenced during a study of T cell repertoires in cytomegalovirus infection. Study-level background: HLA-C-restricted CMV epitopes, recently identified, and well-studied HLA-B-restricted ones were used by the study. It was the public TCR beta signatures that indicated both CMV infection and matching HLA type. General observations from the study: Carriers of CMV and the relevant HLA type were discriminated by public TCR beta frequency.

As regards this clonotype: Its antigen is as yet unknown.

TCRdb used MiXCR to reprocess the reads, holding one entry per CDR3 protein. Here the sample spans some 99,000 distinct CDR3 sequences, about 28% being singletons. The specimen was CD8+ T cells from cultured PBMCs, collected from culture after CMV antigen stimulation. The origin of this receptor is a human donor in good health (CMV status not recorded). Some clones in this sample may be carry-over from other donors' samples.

The CDR3 DNA is TGTGCCAGCAGCCCCGGAGTTGAAGCTTTCTTT. Amino acid sequence: CASSPGVEAFF. The chain is built from TRBV14 and TRBJ1-1; the D is unclear. V shed 4 bases and J shed 7 bases, with 7 bases lying between them. This CDR3 contains 11 residues. Germline CDR1 SGHDN, CDR2 FVKESK.